These 26 T cell receptor beta chains came from one sample sequenced in a study of tumor-infiltrating lymphocytes in primary liver carcinoma. TCR beta cDNA came from approximately 0.55 ug total RNA, primed with a constant-region primer. Three-round nested multiplex PCR performed with slightly modified ARM-PCR produced the TCR beta libraries. Both of the initial two PCR rounds ran for nine to ten cycles and employed TRBV1-TRBV30 forward primers alongside a C-beta reverse primer. TCRdb ran MiXCR on the multiplex PCR reads and lists one entry per CDR3 protein. The sample lists some 110,000 distinct CDR3 sequences, 55% to 75% occurring once. Co-extraction of both nucleic acids (RNA and DNA) used about 17-31 mg of unsorted bulk tissue. Sample: liver tumor tissue from sampling region 3. Subset: tumor region T3, left-lateral pole. Receptor source: an older woman with primary liver carcinoma and hepatitis B virus infection.

This clonotype was found many times. The CDR3 region is CSVNALEHTQYF. The CDR3, as DNA: TGCAGCGTTAACGCCTTAGAACATACGCAGTATTTT. The V and J genes are TRBV29-1 and TRBJ2-3; D gene uncertain. The CDR3 is 12 residues long. Deletions cut 5 bases from V and 7 bases from J, with 13 bases between. CDR1 and CDR2 (germline): SQVTM, ANQGSEA.

V is TRBV12-3 or TRBV12-4 and J is TRBJ1-2, with TRBD1 matching over 7 bases. V shed 9 bases, J shed 7 bases, and the junction held 14 bases outside the gene matches. CDR3 length: 14 amino acids. CDR3 coding DNA: TGTGCCAGTAGTAGGAAGAGGGGGCTGGGTGGCTACACCTTC. This codes for CASSRKRGLGGYTF.

A note on this clonotype: Lacking the conserved final phenylalanine or tryptophan, this CDR3 likely reflects a read error. The chain joins TRBV11-2 to TRBJ2-2; D is unclear. This CDR3 contains 14 residues. Per germline, CDR1 SGHAT and CDR2 FQNNGV. The CDR3 nucleotides are TGTGGCAGCAGCTTACACCCGAACACCGGGGAGCTGTTTTAT. It encodes CGSSLHPNTGELFY.

A note on this clonotype: At one of its ends the junction is not consistent with the germline gene, which may arise from a read error. The CDR3 loop is CASGYRGRTSGSEQYF. The CDR3 nucleotides are TGCGCCAGCGGCTACCGCGGGAGGACCTCGGGAAGCGAGCAGTACTTC. The chain links TRBV11-2 to TRBJ2-7, with TRBD2 matching over 8 bases. Germline loops: CDR1 SGHAT, CDR2 FQNNGV. This CDR3 is 16 amino acids long.

Concerning this clonotype itself: This may be a read error, as it is one base from a much larger clone. This sequence joins TRBV13 and TRBJ2-1, with 13 positions matching TRBD2. CDR3 length: 15 residues. V trimming: 6 bases; J trimming: 6 bases; junction bases outside the gene matches: 5. The germline V gene encodes CDR1 PRHDT and CDR2 FYEKMQ (reference sequence). The chain's CDR3 is CASRLAGGGINEQFF. As DNA, the CDR3 is TGTGCCAGCAGACTAGCGGGAGGGGGGATCAATGAGCAGTTCTTC.

With respect to this clonotype: Possible read error: a much larger clone is one base away. Likely a read error: the CDR3 ends without its conserved phenylalanine or tryptophan. This chain links TRBV10-3 with TRBJ2-1; 7 bases match TRBD1. The J segment lost 8 bases and the V segment lost 6 bases, leaving 4 bases of the junction unmatched. This CDR3 is built from 12 residues. Germline CDR1 reads ENHRY; CDR2 reads SYGVKD. Here the CDR3 DNA reads TGTGCCATCAGCCAGACAGGGCATGAGCAGTTCTTA. Translation gives CAISQTGHEQFL.

On this clonotype: An end of the junction does not agree with germline; a read error may underlie this. V gene TRBV11-3 combines with J gene TRBJ2-1; D uncertain. CDR1 SGHNT and CDR2 YENEEA come from the germline V gene. The CDR3 consists of 12 residues. The CDR3, as DNA: TGTGCCAGCAACTCCAAATTCGATGAGCACTTCTTC. Its translation is CASNSKFDEHFF.

Comment on this clonotype: One junction end disagrees with the germline gene, perhaps due to a read error. The chain combines TRBV11-2 with TRBJ2-5; a weak D match, TRBD2 (7 bases). Germline V gives CDR1 SGHAT, CDR2 FQNNGV. The CDR3 has 15 residues. The CDR3 region is CASSPMGGAKETQYF. The DNA for the CDR3 is TGTGCCAGCAGCCCGATGGGGGGGGCTAAGGAGACTCAGTATTTC.

The V and J genes are TRBV28 and TRBJ2-7, with a weak D call TRBD1 (6 bases). Germline CDR1 is MDHEN and CDR2 is SYDVKM. The CDR3 sequence is 15 residues long. Between the trimmed V and J ends, which lost 7 bases and 3 bases, there was a span of 19 bases. CDR3 in amino acids: CASTLSTGLGYEQYF. The CDR3 DNA sequence: TGTGCCAGCACCCTCTCCACAGGGCTAGGCTACGAGCAGTACTTC.

A remark on this clonotype: Because the CDR3 is missing its conserved closing phenylalanine or tryptophan, this is likely a read error. The CDR3 region is CASSLDPGHTSDQYL. Written as DNA, the CDR3 is TGTGCCAGCAGTTTAGACCCAGGCCATACGTCCGATCAGTACCTC. The J gene is TRBJ2-7, the V gene TRBV11-2; D is unclear. Germline V gene sequence: CDR1 SGHAT, CDR2 FQNNGV. The CDR3 loop spans 15 amino acids.

Worth noting for this clonotype: Its ends do not fully match the called genes, so a read error is possible. The chain carries TRBV5-1 and TRBJ2-1; 8 nucleotides align to TRBD2. CDR1 and CDR2 (germline): SGHRS, YFSETQ. This CDR3 spans 15 amino acids. CDR3 sequence reads: CANSLGAGGWNEQFF. CDR3 coding DNA: TGCGCCAACAGCTTGGGGGCGGGAGGTTGGAATGAGCAGTTCTTC.

On this clonotype itself: An end of the junction differs from the germline gene, which may be a read error. The V call is TRBV7-8, the J call TRBJ1-4; the D gene is possibly TRBD1 (5 bases). CDR1 is SGHVS, CDR2 FQNEAQ, per germline. This CDR3 contains 15 residues. Here the CDR3 DNA reads TGTGCCAGCGGCTTAGTAGGGCAGGCCCCCAGGGAACTGTTTTTT. It codes for CASGLVGQAPRELFF.

With respect to this clonotype: This clone may be a read error of a much larger clone one base away. The J gene is TRBJ1-2, the V gene TRBV12-3 or TRBV12-4; D gene uncertain. The CDR3 runs 15 residues. The CDR3 DNA reads TGTGCCAGCAGTTTAACATCCGGGTTTCTCTATGACTACACCTTC. Encoded protein: CASSLTSGFLYDYTF.

The V call is TRBV19, the J call TRBJ2-3; D is possibly TRBD2 (6 bases). Germline CDR1 and CDR2: LNHDA and SQIVND (reference sequence). Trimming removed 7 bases from V and 5 bases from J, with 13 bases in between. The length of the CDR3 is 13 residues. The CDR3 DNA follows: TGTGCCAGTAACCGACCCGGGGGAGATACGCAGTATTTT. Translated, it gives CASNRPGGDTQYF.

Of note for this clonotype: The junction differs from germline at one of its ends, possibly a read error. The chain joins TRBV7-3 to TRBJ2-1; 13 bases line up with TRBD2. CDR1 is SGHTA and CDR2 is FQGTGA in the germline V gene. The CDR3 runs to 16 residues. CDR3 in DNA: TGTGCCAGCAGCCGAGCCTGGACTAGCGGGAGCAATGAGCGGTTCTTC. Amino acids: CASSRAWTSGSNERFF.

In its sample, this clonotype was seen a few times. A much larger clone lies a single base off, so this may be a read error. The chain uses TRBV6-2 or TRBV6-3 and TRBJ1-2, with D unresolved. The germline V gene encodes CDR1 MNHEY and CDR2 SVGEGT. The CDR3 extends over 11 amino acids. CDR3 DNA: TGTGCCAGCAGTTACAGCTATGGCTACGCCTTC. This sequence encodes CASSYSYGYAF.

This rearrangement joins TRBV28 to TRBJ2-1; 7 bases map to TRBD2. Losses at the gene ends were 9 bases for V and 2 bases for J; bases not matched to a gene: 13. CDR1 and CDR2 (germline): MDHEN, SYDVKM. CDR3 size: 16 residues. CDR3 residues: CARSGAGANPYNEQFF. The CDR3 coding sequence is TGTGCCAGGAGTGGGGCGGGAGCCAACCCCTACAATGAGCAGTTCTTC.

This clonotype has a count of ten or more. The rearrangement uses TRBV29-1 and TRBJ2-1; TRBD2 matches 9 bases. V dropped 4 bases and J dropped 0; count of bases not matched to a gene: 1. CDR3 length: 14 residues. Germline assignment: CDR1 SQVTM and CDR2 ANQGSEA. The CDR3 spells CSVGSGSSYNEQFF. CDR3 sequence (DNA): TGCAGCGTTGGTAGCGGGAGCTCCTACAATGAGCAGTTCTTC.

Comments on this clonotype: This may come from a read error, since a much larger clone is one base off. The CDR3 end shows no conserved phenylalanine or tryptophan, and so a read error is likely. CDR3 in amino acids: CASSSLGTSGSSYNEQFL. The CDR3 nucleotides read TGTGCCAGCAGTTCTCTCGGGACTAGCGGAAGCTCCTACAATGAGCAGTTCCTC. This chain uses TRBV12-3 or TRBV12-4 with TRBJ2-1; 11 nucleotides line up with TRBD2. The V segment lost 4 bases and the J segment 0 bases; nucleotides outside the gene matches: 8. The CDR3 extends over 18 amino acids.

Details on this clonotype: This CDR3 is missing its conserved last phenylalanine or tryptophan, likely due to a read error. This chain joins TRBV6-6 and TRBJ2-1; 8 bases are shared with TRBD2. The CDR3 length is 13 residues. The germline V gene encodes CDR1 MNHNY and CDR2 SVGAGI (reference sequence). The DNA of the CDR3 is TGTACCACACGTCCTCCGGGGGGGGGTGAGCAGTTCTTA. It is translated as CTTRPPGGGEQFL.

This clonotype was found once. It is likely a read error, because the conserved phenylalanine at the end of the CDR3 is missing. CDR3 in amino acids: CASSIGTGGDYEQYL. The CDR3 bases are TGTGCCAGCAGCATCGGGACAGGAGGCGACTACGAGCAGTACCTC. This chain connects TRBV5-4 to TRBJ2-7; TRBD1 agrees at 8 bases. J lost 3 bases, V lost 4 bases, and 9 bases had no gene match. Germline CDR1 is SGHNT and CDR2 is YYREEE (reference sequence). The CDR3 spans 15 residues.

This clonotype came up a few times. The chain joins TRBV28 to TRBJ2-2; D remains ambiguous. Germline CDR1 is MDHEN and CDR2 is SYDVKM. The CDR3 runs to 14 residues. V gave up 3 bases and J gave up 6 bases, with 11 bases separating them. The chain's CDR3 is CASSFGSSAGELFF. CDR3 DNA: TGTGCCAGCAGTTTTGGATCGTCGGCCGGGGAGCTGTTTTTT.

The chain couples TRBV5-1 to TRBJ2-6; TRBD1 matches at 11 bases. CDR1 and CDR2 from the germline V gene are SGHRS and YFSETQ. Trimming at V came to 6 bases and at J to 0 bases, leaving 11 bases not matched to a gene. CDR3 size: 19 residues. This CDR3 is CASNLGTGGSLSGANVLTF. In DNA, the CDR3 is TGCGCCAGCAACTTAGGGACAGGGGGTTCCCTCTCTGGGGCCAACGTCCTGACTTTC.

This clonotype was found a few times. A much larger clone lies one base from this, so it may be a read error. V usage is TRBV12-3 or TRBV12-4 and J usage is TRBJ2-5, with D perhaps given as TRBD1 or TRBD2 (7 bases each). This CDR3 has 13 amino acids. CDR3 loop: CTSGDRTQETQYF. The CDR3 DNA is TGTACCAGCGGGGACAGAACCCAAGAGACCCAGTACTTC.

The rearrangement uses TRBV11-2 and TRBJ1-2; D is ambiguous. The CDR3 totals 12 residues. V lost 5 bases and J lost 8, with 12 bases in between. Per the germline V gene, CDR1 is SGHAT and CDR2 is FQNNGV. CDR3 nucleotides: TGTGCCAGCAGCCCAGGCAGCGTGGGCTACACCTTC. Its translation is CASSPGSVGYTF.

V gene TRBV28 combines with J gene TRBJ1-5, with D possibly being TRBD1 (5 bases). Germline V gene sequence: CDR1 MDHEN, CDR2 SYDVKM. CDR3 length: 15 residues. V was shortened by 3 bases and J by 5 bases, with 14 bases between the two germline ends. CDR3 nucleotides: TGTGCCAGCAGTTTTCCCTGGGGACGCGATCAGCCCCAGCATTTT. As protein: CASSFPWGRDQPQHF.